This TCR beta chain was retrieved from a study of blood T cells in healthy people across ages. The CDR3 is 14 residues long. V was shortened by 5 bases and J by 8 bases, with 18 bases between the two germline ends. Per germline, CDR1 SGHTA and CDR2 FQGNSA. It was with a sample-barcoded 5' primer and a J-beta primer mix that a second PCR of roughly 7 to 12 cycles was run. Each of the samples gave a minimum of 2.5 million paired-end reads that contained CDR3. TCRdb processed the 5' RACE reads anew with MiXCR; each CDR3 protein has one entry. Counted here are 650,000 to 1,000,000 distinct CDR3 sequences, roughly 40% occurring once; the ten biggest clones make up roughly 13%. Sample donors were healthy Caucasian individuals that came from Russia, aged roughly 6 to 100.

The V call is TRBV7-2, the J call TRBJ1-2; possibly TRBD1 for D (5 bases). The specimen was blood. The TCR was taken from a man between 18 and 35 years old in good health. For the CDR3, the DNA is TGTGCCAGCAGCGTAGGGGACCGGGGGGGAGGCTACACCTTC. This gives the protein CASSVGDRGGGYTF.